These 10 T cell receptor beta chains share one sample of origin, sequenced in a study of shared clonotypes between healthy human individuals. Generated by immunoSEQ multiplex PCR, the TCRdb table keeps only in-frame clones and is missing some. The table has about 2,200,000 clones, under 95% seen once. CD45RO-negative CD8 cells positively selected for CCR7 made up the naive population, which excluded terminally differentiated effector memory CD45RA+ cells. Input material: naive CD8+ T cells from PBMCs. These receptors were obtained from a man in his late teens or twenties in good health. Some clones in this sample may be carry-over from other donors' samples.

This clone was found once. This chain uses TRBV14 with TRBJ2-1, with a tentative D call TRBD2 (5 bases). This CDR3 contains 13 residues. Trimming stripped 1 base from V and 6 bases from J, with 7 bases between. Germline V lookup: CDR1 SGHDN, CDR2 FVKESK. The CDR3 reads CASSQGEGNEQFF. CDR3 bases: TGTGCCAGCAGCCAAGGTGAGGGCAATGAGCAGTTCTTC.

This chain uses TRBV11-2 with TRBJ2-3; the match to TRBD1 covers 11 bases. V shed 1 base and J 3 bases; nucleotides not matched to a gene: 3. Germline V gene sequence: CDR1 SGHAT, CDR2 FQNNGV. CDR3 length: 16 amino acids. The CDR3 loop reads CASSLVWDRGTDTQYF. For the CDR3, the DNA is TGTGCCAGCAGCTTAGTATGGGACAGGGGGACAGATACGCAGTATTTT.

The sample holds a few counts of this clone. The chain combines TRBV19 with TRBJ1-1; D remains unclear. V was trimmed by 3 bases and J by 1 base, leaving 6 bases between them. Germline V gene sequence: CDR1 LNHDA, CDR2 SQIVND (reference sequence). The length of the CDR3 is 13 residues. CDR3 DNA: TGTGCCAGTAGTATCTATCAGAACACTGAAGCTTTCTTT. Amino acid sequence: CASSIYQNTEAFF.

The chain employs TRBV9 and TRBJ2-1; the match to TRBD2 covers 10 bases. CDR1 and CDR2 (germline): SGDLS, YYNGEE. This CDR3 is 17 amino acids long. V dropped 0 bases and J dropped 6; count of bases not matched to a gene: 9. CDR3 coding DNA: TGTGCCAGCAGCGTAGGTGCTAGCGGGAGAGCCCGCAATGAGCAGTTCTTC. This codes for CASSVGASGRARNEQFF.

CDR3 DNA sequence: TGTGCCAGCAGCTTGGGAGGGGGCGCGACGGATACGCAGTATTTT. Residues: CASSLGGGATDTQYF. The chain uses TRBV5-5 and TRBJ2-3; 7 positions agree with TRBD1. The CDR3 runs to 15 residues. Germline assignment: CDR1 SGHKS and CDR2 YYEKEE (reference sequence). V shed 0 bases and J 6 bases; nucleotides not matched to a gene: 7. Filled out from reference TRBV5-5 and TRBJ2-3, the complete variable domain reads DAGVTQSPTHLIKTRGQQVTLRCSPISGHKSVSWYQQVLGQGPQFIFQYYEKEERGRGNFPDRFSARQFPNYSSELNVNALLLGDSALYLCASSLGGGATDTQYFGPGTRLTVL.

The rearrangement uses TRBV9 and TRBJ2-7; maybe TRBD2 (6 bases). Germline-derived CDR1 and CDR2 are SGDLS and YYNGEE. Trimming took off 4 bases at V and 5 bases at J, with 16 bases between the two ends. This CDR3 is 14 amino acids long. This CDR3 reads CASSHQGLVNEQYF. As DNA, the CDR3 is TGTGCCAGCAGCCATCAGGGACTTGTGAACGAGCAGTACTTC.

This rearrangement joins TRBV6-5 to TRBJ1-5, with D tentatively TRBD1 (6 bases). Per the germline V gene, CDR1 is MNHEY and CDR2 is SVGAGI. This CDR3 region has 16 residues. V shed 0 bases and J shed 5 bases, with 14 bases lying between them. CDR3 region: CASSYSAGEGDQPQHF. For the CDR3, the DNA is TGTGCCAGCAGTTACTCGGCAGGGGAAGGGGATCAGCCCCAGCATTTT.

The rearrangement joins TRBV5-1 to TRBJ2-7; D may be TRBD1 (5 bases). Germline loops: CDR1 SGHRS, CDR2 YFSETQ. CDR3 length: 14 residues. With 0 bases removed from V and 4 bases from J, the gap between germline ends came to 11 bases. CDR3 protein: CASSLARADYEQYF. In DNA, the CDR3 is TGCGCCAGCAGCTTGGCCAGGGCCGATTACGAGCAGTACTTC.

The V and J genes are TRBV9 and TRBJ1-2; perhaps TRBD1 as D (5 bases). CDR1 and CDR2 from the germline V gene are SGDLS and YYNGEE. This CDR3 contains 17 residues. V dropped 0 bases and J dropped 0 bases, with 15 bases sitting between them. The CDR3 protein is CASSVGKEGKANYGYTF. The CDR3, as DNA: TGTGCCAGCAGCGTAGGTAAAGAGGGGAAAGCTAACTATGGCTACACCTTC.

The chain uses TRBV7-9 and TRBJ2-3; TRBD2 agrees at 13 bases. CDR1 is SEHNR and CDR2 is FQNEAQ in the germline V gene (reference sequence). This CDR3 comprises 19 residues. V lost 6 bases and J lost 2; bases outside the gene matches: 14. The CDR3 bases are TGTGCCAGCAGGGACACTAGCGGGAGGGATTTACTCCCCACAGATACGCAGTATTTT. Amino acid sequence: CASRDTSGRDLLPTDTQYF. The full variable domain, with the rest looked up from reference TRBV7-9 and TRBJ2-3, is DTGVSQNPRHKITKRGQNVTFRCDPISEHNRLYWYRQTLGQGPEFLTYFQNEAQLEKSRLLSDRFSAERPKGSFSTLEIQRTEQGDSAMYLCASRDTSGRDLLPTDTQYFGPGTRLTVL.